This TCR beta chain was profiled in a study of cytomegalovirus exposure and HLA in healthy donors. Background on the study: In a previous analysis, approximately 110 million unique TCR beta sequences were found from 150 million to 200 million T cells. Across a few hundred genotyped donors, 81% landed in the Caucasian-associated ancestry cluster. General observations from the study: Judged likely to be a sequencing artifact was a cluster of highly shared sequence variants. In a later analysis, at a false discovery rate of 0.05, about 15,000 TCR beta sequences were associated with HLA alleles.

This clone was recorded only once. Its antigen is still unknown. The CDR3 covers 15 residues. Germline lookup yields CDR1 KGHSH and CDR2 LQKENI. J gave up 0 bases and V 3 bases, and 0 bases lay outside the gene matches. PCR amplification relied on 60 Vbeta primers (plus 13 Jbeta primers). The table came from immunoSEQ multiplex PCR; TCRdb's copy has only in-frame clones and leaves some out. The sample includes more than 100,000 clones, about 83% of them seen just once. The material sequenced was PBMCs. V usage is TRBV18 and J usage is TRBJ2-3, with 10 bases lining up with TRBD2. The clonotype was recovered from a woman aged 40-49 years in good health and CMV-seropositive. CDR3 protein: CASSPGLASTDTQYF. CDR3 nucleotides: TGTGCCAGCTCACCGGGACTAGCGAGCACAGATACGCAGTATTTT.